This passage covers 3 T cell receptor beta chains from one sample sequenced in a study of T cells in Graves' hyperthyroidism and ophthalmopathy (dated by TCRdb to between 2018 and 2021). Libraries were built with multiplex PCR. TCRdb lists the instrument as Illumina HiSeq 2000. Amplification of TCR beta CDR3 regions was carried out from RNA transcripts. The first round of RT-PCR for the TCR CDR3 was performed with the HTBI primer set and the Qiagen OneStep RT-PCR kit. TCRdb cleaned the public reads at Q25 with fastp, built clones with MiXCR and kept in-frame beta chains. Each CDR3 protein appears once, grouped with its most common genes and DNA. This sample comprises some 620,000 distinct CDR3 sequences, roughly 16% of them detected only once. The ten largest clones represent 3.8% of the sample. Specimen: blood. The receptor set was obtained from a woman aged 25 to 39 with Graves' hyperthyroidism.

This clonotype was observed many times. The rearrangement uses TRBV28 and TRBJ2-4; D not resolved. This CDR3 is built from 14 residues. Germline values: CDR1 MDHEN, CDR2 SYDVKM. V gave up 8 bases and J gave up 0 bases, with 11 bases separating them. The CDR3 spells CASEGDLAKNIQYF. Here the CDR3 DNA reads TGTGCCAGCGAAGGTGATTTAGCCAAAAACATTCAGTACTTC.

This clonotype was counted ten times or more. The CDR3 region has the DNA TGTGCCAGCAGGCTGACAGGGGGCAACGAGACCCAGTACTTC. Protein sequence: CASRLTGGNETQYF. This chain uses TRBV12-3 or TRBV12-4 with TRBJ2-5; 10 bases fit TRBD1. The V gene end was trimmed by 6 bases and the J gene end by 5 bases; junction bases not matched to a gene: 6. CDR3 length: 14 residues.

The chain has TRBV11-2 and TRBJ1-4; a possible D gene is TRBD1 (5 bases). Deletions cut 3 bases from V and 8 bases from J, with 13 bases between. Germline lookup yields CDR1 SGHAT and CDR2 FQNNGV. The CDR3 has 14 amino acids. The CDR3 loop reads CASSLSRWGEKLFF. CDR3 DNA: TGTGCCAGCAGCTTGAGTAGATGGGGCGAAAAACTGTTTTTT.